This T cell receptor beta chain appears in the sequencing data of a study of tumor and adjacent non-tumor tissue in lung cancer. Three rounds of nested PCR, following a modified ARM-PCR protocol, produced the TCRbeta library. One entry per CDR3 protein results from TCRdb running MiXCR on the multiplex PCR reads. The data show about 86,000 distinct CDR3 sequences, around 76% seen once. Study results and limitations: Normal lung showed higher cumulative top 100 clone frequency than tumor.

Concerning this clonotype: Its cognate antigen is unknown.

CDR1 is LGHNA, CDR2 YNFKEQ, per germline. This CDR3 is built from 16 residues. No cell sorting was done before RNA was extracted from the tissue. Distant lung tissue was collected more than 3 cm away from the tumor edge. Sequenced: distant non-tumor lung tissue. The chain is built from TRBV4-2 and TRBJ1-2; TRBD1 is a possible D gene (6 bases). The sequence was collected from a woman between 45 and 60 years old with non-small cell lung cancer. The CDR3 DNA reads as TGTGTCAACAGCCCAGAGAGTACAGGGCGGTCGGTTGGCTACACCTTC. Its protein product is CVNSPESTGRSVGYTF.